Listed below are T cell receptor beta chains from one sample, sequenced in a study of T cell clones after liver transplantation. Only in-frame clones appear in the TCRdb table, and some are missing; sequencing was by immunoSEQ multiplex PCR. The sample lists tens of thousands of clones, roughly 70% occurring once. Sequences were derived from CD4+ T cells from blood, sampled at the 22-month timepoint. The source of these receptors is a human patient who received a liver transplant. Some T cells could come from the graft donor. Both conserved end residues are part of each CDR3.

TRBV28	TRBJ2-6	CASSLPPTSGANVLTF
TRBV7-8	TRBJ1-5	CASSQDSSRDQPQHF
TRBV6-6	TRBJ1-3	CASSFPGGSGNTIYF
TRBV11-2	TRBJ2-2	CASSLALAGELFF
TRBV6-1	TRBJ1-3	CASSEPDRGLDTIYF
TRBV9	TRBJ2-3	CASSANTPGTDTQYF
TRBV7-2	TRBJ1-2	CASTPSGTENYGYTF
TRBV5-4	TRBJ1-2	CASSSDRGQSGYTF
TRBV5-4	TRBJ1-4	CASSPGHGLNEKLFF
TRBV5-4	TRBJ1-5	CASSQSGRGASNQPQHF